Sequencing of this TCR beta chain was carried out in a study of control samples from healthy donors and cancer patients. Data came from immunoSEQ multiplex PCR; TCRdb stores just in-frame clones and leaves some out. Of some 120,000 clones in the sample, more than 85% are singletons; the top ten hold 2.6%. The CDR3 loop spans 15 amino acids. V was cut by 4 bases and J by 0 bases, with 12 bases left in between. Per the germline V gene, CDR1 is MGHRA and CDR2 is YSYEKL. The chain couples TRBV4-1 to TRBJ1-1; a weak D match, TRBD1 (6 bases). The sequence was obtained from a man aged 30-40 years in good health. Sample: blood. CDR3 in DNA: TGCGCCAGCAGCCGGGGCGGACAGCTGAACACTGAAGCTTTCTTT. Its translation: CASSRGGQLNTEAFF.